This T cell receptor beta chain was profiled in a study of blood T cell repertoires in COVID-19. Only in-frame clones appear in the TCRdb table, and some are missing; sequencing was by immunoSEQ multiplex PCR. The sample has some 250,000 clones; 86% are singletons. CDR3 size: 14 residues. The ends lost 4 bases at V and 4 bases at J; junction bases unmatched: 7. Germline CDR1 reads SGHRS; CDR2 reads YFSETQ. The sequenced sample was peripheral blood. The gene calls are TRBV5-1 and TRBJ1-1; 7 bases align to TRBD1. The TCR was taken from a man aged 25 to 40 with active or convalescent COVID-19. The CDR3 spells CASSLLTGPTEAFF. For the CDR3, the DNA is TGCGCCAGCAGCCTACTGACAGGGCCCACTGAAGCTTTCTTT.